Listed here is a single T cell receptor beta chain. What antigen it recognizes has not been identified. No qualities accompany the bases; no much larger clone lies one base away. This sample is part of a study of T cell changes during pregnancy in multiple sclerosis (dated by TCRdb to the late 2010s). As for the study more broadly: The study looked at changes in the T cell repertoire across pregnancy in women with multiple sclerosis.

The CDR3 holds 18 amino acids from the cysteine to the phenylalanine. Of all the DNA, just the CDR3 is kept, 54 bases in frame from base 1. CDR1 and CDR2 are drawn from the germline V gene: SGDLS, YYNGEE. V has 0 bases trimmed and J has 0 bases trimmed; junction bases matching no gene number 9. Libraries were constructed by the immunoSEQ multiplex PCR assay. As stored in TCRdb, this immuneACCESS dataset retains in-frame rearrangements with V and J assigned. A fraction of the clones does not appear; measured against another copy, unresolved V genes explain less than half of the discrepancy, and the remainder lacks a known reason. In this sample the table shows about 48,000 clones, around 90% of which occur a single time. The ten largest clones take up over 0.95% of the sample.

Rearrangement joined TRBV9 to TRBJ2-3, with 8 central nucleotides matching TRBD2. The material sequenced was CD4+ T cells from peripheral blood mononuclear cells, taken in the second trimester of pregnancy. This sequence originates from a female donor with multiple sclerosis, enrolled in a pregnancy study. The DNA sequence is as follows: TGTGCCAGCAGCGTAGGGGTTAGCGGGATCGTTAGCACAGATACGCAGTATTTT. Translation gives CASSVGVSGIVSTDTQYF.